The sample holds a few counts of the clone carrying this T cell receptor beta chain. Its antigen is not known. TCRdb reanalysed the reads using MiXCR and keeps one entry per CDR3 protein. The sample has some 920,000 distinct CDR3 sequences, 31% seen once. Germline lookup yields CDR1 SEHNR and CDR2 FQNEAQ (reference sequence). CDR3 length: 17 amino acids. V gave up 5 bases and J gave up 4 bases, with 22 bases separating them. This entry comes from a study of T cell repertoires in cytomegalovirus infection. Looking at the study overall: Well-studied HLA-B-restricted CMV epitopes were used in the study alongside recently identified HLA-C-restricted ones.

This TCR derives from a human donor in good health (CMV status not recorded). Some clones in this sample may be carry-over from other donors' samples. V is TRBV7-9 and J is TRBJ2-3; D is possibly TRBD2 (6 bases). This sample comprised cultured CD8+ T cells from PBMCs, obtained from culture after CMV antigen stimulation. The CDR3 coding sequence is TGTGCCAGCAGCGTACCCGGCGGGGATTTGGACCCAGATACGCAGTATTTT. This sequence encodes CASSVPGGDLDPDTQYF.